One and the same sample provided the 12 T cell receptor beta chains below, sequenced in a study of Graves' ophthalmopathy and Graves' hyperthyroidism. Transcripts of RNA were the source for amplifying TCR beta CDR3 regions. After a first-round RT-PCR with HTBI primers, a second-round multiplex PCR was run. In TCRdb, the multiplex PCR reads were re-called with MiXCR into one record per CDR3 protein. Of some 750,000 distinct CDR3 sequences in the sample, 40% were seen once. Sample: peripheral blood. These receptors were taken from an adult man with Graves' ophthalmopathy.

This clonotype was found many times. The junction departs from the called germline gene at one end, perhaps through a read error. J is TRBJ1-1 and V is TRBV10-3, with D perhaps TRBD1 (5 bases). The length of the CDR3 is 16 residues. Germline CDR1 reads ENHRY; CDR2 reads SYGVKD. The CDR3 DNA sequence: TGTGCCAGCAGTTACAGGCTCAGCCCCTCGAACACTGAAGCTTTCTTT. It translates to CASSYRLSPSNTEAFF.

This clonotype showed up many times. A read error may account for a junction end that differs from germline. The chain employs TRBV14 and TRBJ2-7; 8 bases are shared with TRBD1. From germline, CDR1 is SGHDN and CDR2 FVKESK. The CDR3 is 14 residues long. CDR3 amino acids: CASSQGQGSYEQYF. CDR3 in DNA: TGCGCCAGCAGCCAAGGACAGGGCTCCTACGAGCAGTACTTC.

This chain joins TRBV5-1 and TRBJ1-1; a possible D gene is TRBD1 (6 bases). The CDR3 covers 17 residues. V lost 0 bases and J 1 base, leaving 16 bases between the germline ends. Per germline, CDR1 SGHRS and CDR2 YFSETQ. CDR3: CASSLADNIGGNTEAFF. CDR3 nucleotides: TGCGCCAGCAGCTTGGCCGATAATATAGGGGGGAACACTGAAGCTTTCTTT.

A word on this clonotype: Given the absence of the conserved phenylalanine or tryptophan at the CDR3 end, a read error is likely. V gene TRBV29-1 combines with J gene TRBJ2-7, with 8 positions matching TRBD1. Looked up from germline, CDR1 is SQVTM and CDR2 is ANQGSEA. V was pared by 4 bases and J by 3 bases, with 5 bases of the junction left unmatched. The CDR3 is made up of 13 amino acids. Here the CDR3 reads CSVARGHGYEQYL. Here the CDR3 DNA reads TGCAGCGTTGCCAGGGGGCATGGCTACGAGCAGTACCTC.

In regard to this clonotype: An end of the junction differs from the germline gene, which may be a read error. The chain carries TRBV10-2 and TRBJ1-5; the match to TRBD1 covers 8 bases. The germline CDR1 and CDR2 sequences are WSHSY and SAAADI. The CDR3 consists of 15 residues. The CDR3 protein is CASSLDREVTQPQHF. The CDR3 DNA reads as TGTGCCAGCAGTTTGGACAGGGAGGTTACTCAGCCCCAGCATTTT.

The sample holds many counts of this clonotype. The germline gene is not matched at one end of the junction; a read error may be the cause. V is TRBV10-3 and J is TRBJ2-6; D might be TRBD1 or TRBD2, each matching 6 bases. The germline gives CDR1 ENHRY, CDR2 SYGVKD. The CDR3 length is 17 residues. This CDR3 is CASSEGGSASGANVLTF. The CDR3 DNA is TGTGCCAGCAGTGAGGGGGGAAGTGCGTCCGGGGCCAACGTCCTGACTTTC.

V usage is TRBV29-1 and J usage is TRBJ1-1; a weak D match, TRBD1 (6 bases). CDR1 and CDR2 (germline): SQVTM, ANQGSEA. V shed 7 bases and J shed 7 bases, with 16 bases lying between them. CDR3 length: 12 amino acids. In DNA, the CDR3 is TGCAGCGCCAAGACAGGAGCTAATGAAGCTTTCTTT. Encoded protein: CSAKTGANEAFF.

On this clonotype: The germline gene is not matched at one end of the junction; a read error may be the cause. V and J are TRBV15 and TRBJ1-6; tentatively, D is TRBD1 (5 bases). Germline V gene lookup returns CDR1 LNHNV and CDR2 YYDKDF (reference sequence). The CDR3 loop spans 15 amino acids. Here the CDR3 reads CASSRDSRGNSPLHF. CDR3 DNA: TGTGCCAGCAGCAGAGATAGTAGGGGTAATTCACCCCTCCACTTT. Full variable domain (rest looked up from reference TRBV15 and TRBJ1-6): DAMVIQNPRYQVTQFGKPVTLSCSQTLNHNVMYWYQQKSSQAPKLLFHYYDKDFNNEADTPDNFQSRRPNTSFCFLDIRSPGLGDTAMYLCASSRDSRGNSPLHFGNGTRLTVT.

The sample holds many counts of this clonotype. The chain couples TRBV9 to TRBJ1-1; perhaps TRBD1 as D (5 bases). Per the germline V gene, CDR1 is SGDLS and CDR2 is YYNGEE. This CDR3 region has 15 residues. The ends were cut back, 0 bases at V and 2 bases at J, with 11 bases in the middle. CDR3 DNA: TGTGCCAGCAGCGTAGCTACCGGGGGAAACACTGAAGCTTTCTTT. Translating gives CASSVATGGNTEAFF.

This clonotype has only one observation. The junction shows a germline mismatch at one end, possibly a read error. V gene TRBV7-2 combines with J gene TRBJ2-7; 7 bases line up with TRBD1. The CDR3 length is 15 residues. Germline V gene data show CDR1 as SGHTA and CDR2 as FQGNSA. The CDR3 DNA is TGCGCCAGCAGCTTGGTCGGGACAGAGACCTACGAGCAGTACTTC. Its translation is CASSLVGTETYEQYF.

The rearrangement uses TRBV4-2 and TRBJ1-1; TRBD1 matches at 8 bases. V gave up 1 base and J gave up 11 bases; unmatched junction bases: 9. The CDR3 covers 14 residues. Germline CDR1 and CDR2: LGHNA and YNFKEQ. The CDR3 loop reads CASSQGQGLGSAFF. The CDR3 nucleotides are TGTGCCAGCAGCCAAGGACAGGGGCTGGGGTCGGCTTTCTTT.

This clonotype was seen ten or more times. CDR3 nucleotides: TGTGCCACGAGACGGGACAGAGATAGCAATCAGCCCCAGCATTTT. The encoded protein is CATRRDRDSNQPQHF. This chain uses TRBV10-3 with TRBJ1-5; 7 positions match TRBD1. This CDR3 region has 15 residues. V trimming: 10 bases; J trimming: 0 bases; junction bases outside the gene matches: 9. Germline CDR1 and CDR2: ENHRY and SYGVKD.